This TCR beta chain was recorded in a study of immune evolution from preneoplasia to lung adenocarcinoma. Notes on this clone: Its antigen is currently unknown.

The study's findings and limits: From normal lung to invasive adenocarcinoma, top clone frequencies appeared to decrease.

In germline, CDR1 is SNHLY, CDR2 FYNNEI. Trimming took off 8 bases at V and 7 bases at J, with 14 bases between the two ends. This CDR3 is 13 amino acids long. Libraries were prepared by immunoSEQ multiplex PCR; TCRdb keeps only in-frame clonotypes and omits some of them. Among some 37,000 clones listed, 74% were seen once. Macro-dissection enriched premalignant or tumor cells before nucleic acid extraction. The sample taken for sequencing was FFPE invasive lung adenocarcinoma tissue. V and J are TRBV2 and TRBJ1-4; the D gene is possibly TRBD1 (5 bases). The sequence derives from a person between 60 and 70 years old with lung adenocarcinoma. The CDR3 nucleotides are TGTGCCAGCCTCAGGGACGGCGGTGAAAAACTGTTTTTT. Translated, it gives CASLRDGGEKLFF.